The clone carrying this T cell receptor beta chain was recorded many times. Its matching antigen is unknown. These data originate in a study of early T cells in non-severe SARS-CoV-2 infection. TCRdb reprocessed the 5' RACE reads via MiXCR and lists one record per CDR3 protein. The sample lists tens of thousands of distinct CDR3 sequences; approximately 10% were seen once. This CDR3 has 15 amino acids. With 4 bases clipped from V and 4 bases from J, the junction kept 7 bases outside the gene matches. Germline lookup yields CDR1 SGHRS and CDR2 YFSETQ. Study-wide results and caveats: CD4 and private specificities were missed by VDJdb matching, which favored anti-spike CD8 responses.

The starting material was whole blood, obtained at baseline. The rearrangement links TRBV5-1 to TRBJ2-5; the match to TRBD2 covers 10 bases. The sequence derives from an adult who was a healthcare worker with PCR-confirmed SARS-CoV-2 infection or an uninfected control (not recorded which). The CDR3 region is CASSPGLAAVETQYF. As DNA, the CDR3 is TGCGCCAGCAGCCCCGGACTAGCGGCGGTAGAGACCCAGTACTTC. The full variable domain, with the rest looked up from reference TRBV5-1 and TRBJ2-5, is KAGVTQTPRYLIKTRGQQVTLSCSPISGHRSVSWYQQTPGQGLQFLFEYFSETQRNKGNFPGRFSGRQFSNSRSEMNVSTLELGDSALYLCASSPGLAAVETQYFGPGTRLLVL.